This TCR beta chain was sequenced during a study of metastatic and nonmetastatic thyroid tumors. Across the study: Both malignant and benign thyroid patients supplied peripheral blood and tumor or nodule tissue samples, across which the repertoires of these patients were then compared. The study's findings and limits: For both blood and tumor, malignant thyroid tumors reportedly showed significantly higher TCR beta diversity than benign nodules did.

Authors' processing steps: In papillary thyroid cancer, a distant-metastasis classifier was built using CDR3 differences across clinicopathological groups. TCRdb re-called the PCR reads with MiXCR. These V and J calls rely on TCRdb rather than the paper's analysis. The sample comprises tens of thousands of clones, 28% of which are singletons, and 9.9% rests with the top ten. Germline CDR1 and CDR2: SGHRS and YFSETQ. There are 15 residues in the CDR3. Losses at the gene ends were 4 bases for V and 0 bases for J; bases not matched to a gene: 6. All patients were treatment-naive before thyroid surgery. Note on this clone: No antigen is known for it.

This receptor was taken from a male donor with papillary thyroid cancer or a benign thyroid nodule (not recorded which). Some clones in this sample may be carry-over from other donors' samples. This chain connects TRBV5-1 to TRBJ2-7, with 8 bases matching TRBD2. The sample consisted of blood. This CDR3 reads CASSESGGISYEQYF. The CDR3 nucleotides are TGCGCCAGCAGCGAGAGCGGGGGAATCTCCTACGAGCAGTACTTC.